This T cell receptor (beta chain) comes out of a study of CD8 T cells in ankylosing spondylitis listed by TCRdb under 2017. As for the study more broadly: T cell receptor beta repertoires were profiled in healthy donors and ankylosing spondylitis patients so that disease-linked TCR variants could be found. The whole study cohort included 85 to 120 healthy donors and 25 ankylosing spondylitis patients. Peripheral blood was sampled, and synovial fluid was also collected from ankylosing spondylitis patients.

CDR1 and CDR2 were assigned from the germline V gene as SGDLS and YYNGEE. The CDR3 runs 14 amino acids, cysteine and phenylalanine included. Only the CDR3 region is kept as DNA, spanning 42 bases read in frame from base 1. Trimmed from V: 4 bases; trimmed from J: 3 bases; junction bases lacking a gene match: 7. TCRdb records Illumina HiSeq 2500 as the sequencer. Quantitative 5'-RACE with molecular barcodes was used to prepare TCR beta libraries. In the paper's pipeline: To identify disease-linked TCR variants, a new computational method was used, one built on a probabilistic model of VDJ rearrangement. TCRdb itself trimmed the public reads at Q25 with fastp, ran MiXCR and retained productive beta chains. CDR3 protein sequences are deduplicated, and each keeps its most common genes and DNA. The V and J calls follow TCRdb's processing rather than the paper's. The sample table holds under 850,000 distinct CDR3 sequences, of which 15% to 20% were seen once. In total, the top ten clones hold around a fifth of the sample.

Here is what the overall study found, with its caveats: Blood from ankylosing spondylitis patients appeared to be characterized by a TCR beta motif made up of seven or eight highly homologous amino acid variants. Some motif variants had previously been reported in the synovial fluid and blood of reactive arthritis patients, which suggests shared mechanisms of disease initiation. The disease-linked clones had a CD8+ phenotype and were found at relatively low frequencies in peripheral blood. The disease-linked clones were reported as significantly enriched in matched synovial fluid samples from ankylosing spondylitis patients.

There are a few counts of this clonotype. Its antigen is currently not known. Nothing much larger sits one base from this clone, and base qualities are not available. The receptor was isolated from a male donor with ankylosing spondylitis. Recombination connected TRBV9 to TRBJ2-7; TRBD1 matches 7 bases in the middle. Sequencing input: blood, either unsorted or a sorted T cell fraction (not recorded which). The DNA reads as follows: TGTGCCAGCAGCTCCTCGCCAGGGGGCTACGAGCAGTACTTC. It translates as CASSSSPGGYEQYF.